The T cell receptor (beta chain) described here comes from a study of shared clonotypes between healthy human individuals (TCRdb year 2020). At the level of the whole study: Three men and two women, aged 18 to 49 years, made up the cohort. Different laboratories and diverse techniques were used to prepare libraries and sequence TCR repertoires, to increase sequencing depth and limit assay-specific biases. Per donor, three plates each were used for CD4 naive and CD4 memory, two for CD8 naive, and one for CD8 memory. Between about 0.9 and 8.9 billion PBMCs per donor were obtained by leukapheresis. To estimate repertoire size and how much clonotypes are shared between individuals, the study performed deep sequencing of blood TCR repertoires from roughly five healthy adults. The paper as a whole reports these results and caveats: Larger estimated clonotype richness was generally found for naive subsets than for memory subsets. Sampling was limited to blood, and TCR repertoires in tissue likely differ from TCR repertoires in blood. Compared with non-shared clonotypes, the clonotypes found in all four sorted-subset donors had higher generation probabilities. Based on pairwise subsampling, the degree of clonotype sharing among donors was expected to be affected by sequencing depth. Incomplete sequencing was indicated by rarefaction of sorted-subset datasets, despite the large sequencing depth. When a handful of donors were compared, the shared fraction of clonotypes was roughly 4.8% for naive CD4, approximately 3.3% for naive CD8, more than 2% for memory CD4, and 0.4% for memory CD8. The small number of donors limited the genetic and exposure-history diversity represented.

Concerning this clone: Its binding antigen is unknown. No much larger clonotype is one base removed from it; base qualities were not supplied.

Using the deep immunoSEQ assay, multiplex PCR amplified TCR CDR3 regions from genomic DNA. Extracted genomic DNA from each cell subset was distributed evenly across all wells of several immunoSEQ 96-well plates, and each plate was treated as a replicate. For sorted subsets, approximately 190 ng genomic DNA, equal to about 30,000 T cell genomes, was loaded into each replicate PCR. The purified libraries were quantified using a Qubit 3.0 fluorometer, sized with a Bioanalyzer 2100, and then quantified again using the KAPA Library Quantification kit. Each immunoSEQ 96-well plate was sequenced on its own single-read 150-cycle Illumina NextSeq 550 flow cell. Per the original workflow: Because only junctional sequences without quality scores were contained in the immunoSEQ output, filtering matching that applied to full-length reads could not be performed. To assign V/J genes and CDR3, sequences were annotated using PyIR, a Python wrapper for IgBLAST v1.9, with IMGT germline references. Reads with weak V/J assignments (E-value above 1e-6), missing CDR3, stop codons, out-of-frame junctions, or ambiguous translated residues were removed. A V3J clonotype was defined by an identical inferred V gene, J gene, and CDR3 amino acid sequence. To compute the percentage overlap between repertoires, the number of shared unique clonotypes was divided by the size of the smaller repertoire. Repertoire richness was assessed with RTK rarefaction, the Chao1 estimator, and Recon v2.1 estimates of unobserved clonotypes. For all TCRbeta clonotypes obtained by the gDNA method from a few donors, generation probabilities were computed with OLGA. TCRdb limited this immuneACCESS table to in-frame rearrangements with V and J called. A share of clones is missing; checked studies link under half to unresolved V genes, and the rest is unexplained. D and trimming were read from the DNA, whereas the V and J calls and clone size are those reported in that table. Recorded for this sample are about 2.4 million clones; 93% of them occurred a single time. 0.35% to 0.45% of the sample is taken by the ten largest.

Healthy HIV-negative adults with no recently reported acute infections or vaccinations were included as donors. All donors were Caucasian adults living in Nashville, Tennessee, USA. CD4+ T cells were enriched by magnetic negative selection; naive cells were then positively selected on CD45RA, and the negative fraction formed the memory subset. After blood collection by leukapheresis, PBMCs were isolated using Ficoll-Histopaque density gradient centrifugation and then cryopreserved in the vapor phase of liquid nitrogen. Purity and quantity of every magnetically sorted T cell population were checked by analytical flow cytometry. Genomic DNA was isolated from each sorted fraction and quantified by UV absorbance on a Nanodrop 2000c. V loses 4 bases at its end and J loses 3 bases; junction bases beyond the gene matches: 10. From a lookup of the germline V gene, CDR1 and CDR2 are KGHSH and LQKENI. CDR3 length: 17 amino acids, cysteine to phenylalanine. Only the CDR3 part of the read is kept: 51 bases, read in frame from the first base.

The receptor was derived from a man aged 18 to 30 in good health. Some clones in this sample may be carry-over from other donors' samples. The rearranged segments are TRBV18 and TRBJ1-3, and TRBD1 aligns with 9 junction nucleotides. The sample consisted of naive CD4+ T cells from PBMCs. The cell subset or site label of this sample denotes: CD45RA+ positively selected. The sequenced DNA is TGTGCCAGCTCACAAAACTTACAGGGGGCCGGTGGAAACACCATATATTTT. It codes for CASSQNLQGAGGNTIYF.